The next 15 T cell receptor beta chains were all read from a single sample in a study of T cells in Graves' hyperthyroidism and ophthalmopathy. RNA transcripts served as the template for amplifying TCR beta CDR3 regions. Using the HTBI primer set, a first-round RT-PCR was run on the TCR CDR3. TCRdb recomputed calls from the multiplex PCR reads with MiXCR, one row per CDR3 protein. The sample yields about 380,000 distinct CDR3 sequences, roughly 13% seen once. Sequencing input: blood. All receptors come from a woman aged 55-70 years with Graves' hyperthyroidism.

This clonotype was recorded many times. This chain connects TRBV10-3 to TRBJ2-3; D assignment may be TRBD1 or TRBD2 (5 bases each). The CDR3 is 14 amino acids. The germline CDR1 and CDR2 sequences are ENHRY and SYGVKD. The V end lost 10 bases, the J end lost 2 bases, and 16 bases lay between the germline ends. The CDR3 bases are TGTGCCACCAGCTGGGACGGGAACACAGATACGCAGTATTTT. Amino acid sequence: CATSWDGNTDTQYF.

In this sample, this clonotype turned up a few times. The V call is TRBV10-3, the J call TRBJ2-7; 12 nucleotides match TRBD2. This CDR3 has 16 amino acids. V was clipped by 3 bases and J by 0 bases; unmatched bases: 3. Germline CDR1 is ENHRY and CDR2 is SYGVKD. CDR3 region: CAISDQTSGSSYEQYF. The CDR3 DNA is TGTGCCATCAGTGACCAGACTAGCGGGAGCTCCTACGAGCAGTACTTC.

This clonotype has only a few counts. The V call is TRBV30, the J call TRBJ2-7; 10 bases are a match to TRBD2. The CDR3 contains 14 residues. Germline CDR1 GTSNPN, CDR2 SVGIG (reference sequence). V trimming: 0 bases; J trimming: 3 bases; junction bases outside the gene matches: 2. CDR3 amino acids: CAWSVTSGIYEQYF. The DNA for the CDR3 is TGTGCCTGGAGTGTAACTAGCGGGATCTACGAGCAGTACTTC.

There are many counts of this clonotype. This chain joins TRBV12-3 or TRBV12-4 and TRBJ2-5; TRBD1 matches 7 bases. V shed 7 bases, J shed 4 bases, and the junction held 6 bases outside the gene matches. The CDR3 spans 13 residues. The CDR3: CASTKGAGETQYF. The DNA for the CDR3 is TGTGCCAGCACCAAGGGGGCGGGAGAGACCCAGTACTTC.

This clonotype was seen only a few times. This chain links TRBV7-9 with TRBJ1-3, with D perhaps TRBD1 (6 bases). The CDR3 contains 15 residues. Germline loops: CDR1 SEHNR, CDR2 FQNEAQ (reference sequence). The V gene lost 3 bases and the J gene lost 0 bases, with 9 bases spanning the gap. The CDR3 bases are TGTGCCAGCAGCTTCGGGACAACCTCTGGAAACACCATATATTTT. As protein: CASSFGTTSGNTIYF.

J is TRBJ1-1 and V is TRBV19, with a possible D match to TRBD1 (5 bases). Germline V lookup: CDR1 LNHDA, CDR2 SQIVND (reference sequence). V was shortened by 5 bases and J by 5 bases, with 15 bases between the two germline ends. CDR3 size: 14 residues. In DNA, the CDR3 is TGTGCCAGTAGTCCAATAGACCGGGGGACTGAAGCTTTCTTT. This encodes CASSPIDRGTEAFF.

The chain links TRBV20-1 to TRBJ2-1; TRBD2 matches at 9 bases. V lost 0 bases to trimming and J lost 4 bases; unmatched junction nucleotides: 7. Germline V gives CDR1 DFQATT, CDR2 SNEGSKA (reference sequence). The CDR3 sequence is 16 residues long. This CDR3 is CSARDQLAGFYNEQFF. CDR3 sequence (DNA): TGCAGTGCTAGAGACCAACTAGCGGGCTTTTACAATGAGCAGTTCTTC.

This clonotype was observed at least ten times. V and J are TRBV6-1 and TRBJ2-7; a possible D gene is TRBD1 (6 bases). The ends were cut back, 6 bases at V and 3 bases at J, with 15 bases in the middle. Germline-derived CDR1 and CDR2 are MNHNS and SASEGT. The CDR3 is 14 residues long. This CDR3 is CASRPGTSFYEQYF. CDR3 bases: TGTGCCAGCAGGCCCGGGACATCCTTCTACGAGCAGTACTTC.

In this sample, this clonotype turned up many times. The rearrangement joins TRBV2 to TRBJ2-1, with D maybe TRBD2 (5 bases). Trimming took off 7 bases at V and 5 bases at J, with 12 bases between the two ends. Germline loops: CDR1 SNHLY, CDR2 FYNNEI. The CDR3 is made up of 13 amino acids. The CDR3 reads CASIAGGDNEQFF. The DNA for the CDR3 is TGTGCCAGCATTGCGGGTGGGGACAATGAGCAGTTCTTC.

This clonotype occurred many times. The CDR3 reads CASSVSGANVLTF. CDR3 nucleotides: TGTGCCAGCAGTGTTTCTGGGGCCAACGTCCTGACTTTC. The rearrangement links TRBV25-1 to TRBJ2-6, with D uncertain. This CDR3 contains 13 residues. Germline V lookup: CDR1 MGHDK, CDR2 SYGVNS. Trimming took off 4 bases at V and 1 base at J, with 2 bases between the two ends.

V and J are TRBV5-1 and TRBJ2-1; the match to TRBD2 covers 9 bases. The V gene's germline CDR1 is SGHRS and CDR2 YFSETQ. With V trimmed by 4 bases and J by 5 bases, 10 bases remained unmatched. The CDR3 length is 16 residues. In nucleotides, the CDR3 is TGCGCCAGCAGCCGGCAGACTAGCGGCATTAACAATGAGCAGTTCTTC. Its translation is CASSRQTSGINNEQFF.

This clonotype was found many times. V usage is TRBV11-2 and J usage is TRBJ1-1; maybe TRBD1 (5 bases). V lost 5 bases and J lost 3, with 16 bases in between. The CDR3 is 15 amino acids. Germline V gene data show CDR1 as SGHAT and CDR2 as FQNNGV. The CDR3 protein is CASSPGGVLYTEAFF. The CDR3 DNA is TGTGCCAGCAGCCCTGGAGGGGTGTTATACACTGAAGCTTTCTTT.

This clonotype was counted many times. The chain has TRBV11-2 and TRBJ1-2, with 8 bases that match TRBD1. There are 15 residues in the CDR3. CDR1 and CDR2 (germline): SGHAT, FQNNGV. Trimming at V came to 1 base and at J to 5 bases, leaving 6 bases not matched to a gene. The CDR3 here is CASSLAGQGAYGYTF. In nucleotides, the CDR3 is TGTGCCAGCAGCTTAGCAGGACAGGGTGCTTATGGCTACACCTTC.

Of note for this clonotype: A read error may be the cause here, since a much bigger clone is one base away. The chain carries TRBV7-9 and TRBJ1-1; D ambiguous. Trimming took off 7 bases at V and 5 bases at J, with 17 bases between the two ends. The V gene's germline CDR1 is SEHNR and CDR2 FQNEAQ (reference sequence). CDR3 length: 14 amino acids. The chain's CDR3 is CASTYKMRWTEAFF. The CDR3 coding sequence is TGTGCCAGCACCTATAAGATGAGGTGGACTGAAGCTTTCTTT.

The rearrangement joins TRBV25-1 to TRBJ2-2; a weak D match, TRBD2 (5 bases). The CDR3 consists of 16 residues. Between the trimmed V and J ends, which lost 0 bases and 4 bases, there was a span of 12 bases. Germline lookup yields CDR1 MGHDK and CDR2 SYGVNS. The CDR3 sequence is CASSEYLPGGTGELFF. Written as DNA, the CDR3 is TGTGCCAGCAGTGAATACCTTCCTGGAGGCACCGGGGAGCTGTTTTTT. The full variable domain, its missing parts supplied by reference TRBV25-1 and TRBJ2-2, is EADIYQTPRYLVIGTGKKITLECSQTMGHDKMYWYQQDPGMELHLIHYSYGVNSTEKGDLSSESTVSRIRTEHFPLTLESARPSHTSQYLCASSEYLPGGTGELFFGEGSRLTVL.